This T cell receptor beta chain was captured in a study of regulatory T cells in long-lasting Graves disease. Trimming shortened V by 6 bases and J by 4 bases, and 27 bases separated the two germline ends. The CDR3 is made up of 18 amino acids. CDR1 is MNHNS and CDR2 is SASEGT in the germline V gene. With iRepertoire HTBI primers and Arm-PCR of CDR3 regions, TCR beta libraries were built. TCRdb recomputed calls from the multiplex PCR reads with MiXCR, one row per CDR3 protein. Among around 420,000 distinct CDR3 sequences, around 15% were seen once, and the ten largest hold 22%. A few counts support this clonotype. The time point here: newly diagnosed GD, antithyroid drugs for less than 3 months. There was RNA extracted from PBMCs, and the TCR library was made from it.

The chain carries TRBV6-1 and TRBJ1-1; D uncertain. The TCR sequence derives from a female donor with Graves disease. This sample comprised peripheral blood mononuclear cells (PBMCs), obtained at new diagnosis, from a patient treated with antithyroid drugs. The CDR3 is CASSSQSPGRVMGTEAFF. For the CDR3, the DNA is TGTGCCAGCAGCTCGCAAAGTCCGGGCCGAGTCATGGGCACTGAAGCTTTCTTT.